Described below is a single TCR beta chain sequence and its context. Its antigen is not identified. Using immunoSEQ multiplex PCR, the repertoire was profiled, and TCRdb retains in-frame clones only, with some absent. The sample consists of around 70,000 clones, around 87% of them appearing once. These data are taken from a study of OX40 agonist ivuxolimab in advanced cancers. The overall study: People in dose escalation had one of these cancers: hepatocellular carcinoma, melanoma, renal cell or head and neck cancer. Partial response was recorded in three patients: one hepatocellular carcinoma and two cutaneous melanoma cases. Notes on the study in general: CD4+ and CD8+ blood T cells expanded clonally by week 6 at 0.1 to 3.0 mg/kg. Antigens targeted by the expanded peripheral T cells were not determined.

Per germline, CDR1 MNHEY and CDR2 SVGAGI. This CDR3 contains 14 residues. V shed 5 bases and J shed 7 bases, with 15 bases lying between them. This receptor was identified in an adult with an advanced solid tumor such as melanoma, head and neck, liver or kidney cancer. The chain is built from TRBV6-5 and TRBJ1-5; D is undetermined. The sample consisted of CD4+ or CD8+ T cells sorted from blood, taken in a trial of the OX40 agonist ivuxolimab. The CDR3 spells CASSPGSASQPQHF. CDR3 sequence (DNA): TGTGCCAGCAGTCCCGGGAGCGCGAGCCAGCCCCAGCATTTT.